Described below is a single TCR beta chain sequence and its context. Its matching antigen is unknown. Germline V gives CDR1 MGHRA, CDR2 YSYEKL. There are 16 residues in the CDR3. The V and J ends lost 0 bases and 1 base respectively, with 10 bases between them. The sample belongs to a study of cytomegalovirus exposure and HLA in healthy donors. The study's findings and limits: The availability of immune exposure information extended only to CMV serostatus.

Primers included in the PCR were 60 Vbeta and 13 Jbeta primers. In the authors' methods: It was a later analysis that counted tens of millions of unique TCR beta chains, of which some 10 million were shared. Sequencing used immunoSEQ multiplex PCR; TCRdb keeps in-frame clones, though not all of them. D and trimming come from the DNA, and the V and J calls and clone size come from that table. The sample includes 55,000 or so clones, around 78% of them seen just once. The chain employs TRBV4-1 and TRBJ2-1; D is perhaps TRBD1 (6 bases). The origin of this receptor is a female donor in good health and CMV-seronegative. Sequences were obtained from PBMCs. The DNA of the CDR3 is TGCGCCAGCAGCCAAGAGGGCAGGGGTTCCTACAATGAGCAGTTCTTC. This gives the protein CASSQEGRGSYNEQFF.